This TCR beta chain was profiled in a study of naive and memory T cell subsets. Study-level results: Possibly reflecting memory cells re-expressing CD45RA, a few larger clonotypes occurred in naive repertoires, especially CD8.

CD8 T cells were positively selected from what remained after CD4 positive selection. The V end lost 6 bases, the J end lost 8 bases, and 13 bases lay between the germline ends. The CDR3 sequence is 13 residues long. As regards this clonotype: Its cognate antigen is unknown.

The beta constant-region primer was an equimolar mix of two oligonucleotides covering TRBC1 and TRBC2. Nested alpha and beta constant-region primers with the SP2 primer drove four PCR rounds on ligated cDNA. MiXCR, run by TCRdb on the UMI-ligation and nested PCR reads, gives a single entry per CDR3 protein. The sample yields more than 120,000 distinct CDR3 sequences, 15% to 25% seen once. This rearrangement joins TRBV12-3 or TRBV12-4 to TRBJ1-4; D is uncertain. Input material: naive CD8+ T cells from blood. This receptor was identified in a human donor in good health. CDR3 sequence reads: CASSEMGKEKLFF. The CDR3 DNA reads as TGTGCCAGCAGCGAAATGGGGAAGGAAAAACTGTTTTTT.